A single sample gave rise to the 32 T cell receptor beta chains below, sequenced in a study of metastatic and nonmetastatic thyroid tumors. TCRdb re-called the PCR reads via MiXCR. The repertoire holds about 21,000 clones, with 20% to 30% as singletons. There were no patients who had received any treatment before thyroid surgery. Sequencing was performed on blood. Source of these receptors: a female donor with papillary thyroid cancer or a benign thyroid nodule (not recorded which). Some clones in this sample may be carry-over from other donors' samples.

Relative to its sample, this clone is medium-sized. The chain employs TRBV24-1 and TRBJ1-2; 12 bases agree with TRBD1. In germline, CDR1 is KGHDR, CDR2 SFDVKD. CDR3 length equals 16 residues. Unmatched junction bases numbered 6, after V lost 4 bases and J lost 4 bases. The CDR3 is CATSEAGTGGLYGYTF. Here the CDR3 DNA reads TGTGCCACCAGTGAGGCCGGGACAGGGGGCCTCTATGGCTACACCTTC.

The chain has TRBV7-9 and TRBJ2-3; TRBD2 might be the D (7 bases). From germline, CDR1 is SEHNR and CDR2 FQNEAQ (reference sequence). This CDR3 contains 13 residues. With 8 bases removed from V and 4 bases from J, the gap between germline ends came to 13 bases. The CDR3 spells CASRGGASDTQYF. In DNA form, the CDR3 reads TGTGCCAGCCGTGGGGGGGCATCAGATACGCAGTATTTT. Together with reference TRBV7-9 and TRBJ2-3, the CDR3 gives the full variable domain: DTGVSQNPRHKITKRGQNVTFRCDPISEHNRLYWYRQTLGQGPEFLTYFQNEAQLEKSRLLSDRFSAERPKGSFSTLEIQRTEQGDSAMYLCASRGGASDTQYFGPGTRLTVL.

This clone showed up many times. This chain links TRBV19 with TRBJ2-3, with a possible D match to TRBD2 (5 bases). Per germline, CDR1 LNHDA and CDR2 SQIVND (reference sequence). CDR3 length equals 17 residues. The V gene lost 1 base and the J gene lost 1 base, with 15 bases spanning the gap. The CDR3 loop reads CASSIVKTNDGTDTQYF. DNA for the CDR3: TGTGCCAGTAGTATAGTTAAGACTAATGACGGCACAGATACGCAGTATTTT.

This clone was counted ten times or more. The rearrangement joins TRBV20-1 to TRBJ1-3, with D possibly TRBD1 on 5 matching bases. The CDR3 is 16 amino acids. Germline CDR1 reads DFQATT; CDR2 reads SNEGSKA (reference sequence). V shed 2 bases and J shed 0 bases, with 14 bases lying between them. The CDR3 coding sequence is TGCAGTGCTAGATCGGGACCTTCCATCTCTGGAAACACCATATATTTT. This codes for CSARSGPSISGNTIYF.

V is TRBV27 and J is TRBJ2-1, with 9 positions matching TRBD2. Germline trimming cut 3 bases from V and 6 bases from J; bases unmatched to any gene: 6. This CDR3 has 15 residues. Looked up from germline, CDR1 is MNHEY and CDR2 is SMNVEV (reference sequence). The CDR3 loop reads CASSFRTSVVNEQFF. The DNA of the CDR3 is TGTGCCAGCAGTTTCCGGACTAGCGTGGTCAATGAGCAGTTCTTC.

This CDR3 is CASSLAQGARYEQYF. CDR3 DNA: TGTGCCAGCAGCTTAGCACAGGGGGCTAGGTACGAGCAGTACTTC. The chain couples TRBV11-3 to TRBJ2-7; TRBD1 matches 9 bases. CDR3 length: 15 amino acids. Unmatched junction bases numbered 5, after V lost 1 base and J lost 4 bases. Germline-derived CDR1 and CDR2 are SGHNT and YENEEA. The full variable domain, its missing parts supplied by reference TRBV11-3 and TRBJ2-7, is EAGVVQSPRYKIIEKKQPVAFWCNPISGHNTLYWYLQNLGQGPELLIRYENEEAVDDSQLPKDRFSAERLKGVDSTLKIQPAELGDSAVYLCASSLAQGARYEQYFGPGTRLTVT.

This clone is medium-sized within its sample. The chain uses TRBV2 and TRBJ1-3; the D is unclear. The CDR3 sequence is 15 residues long. With 5 bases removed from V and 0 bases from J, the gap between germline ends came to 11 bases. CDR1 and CDR2 from the germline V gene are SNHLY and FYNNEI. CDR3: CASSIDKRSGNTIYF. For the CDR3, the DNA is TGTGCCAGCAGTATAGACAAGCGCTCTGGAAACACCATATATTTT.

This clone showed up many times. This chain uses TRBV6-5 with TRBJ1-1; a weak D match, TRBD1 (5 bases). V lost 4 bases and J 2 bases, leaving 20 bases between the germline ends. The CDR3 is 17 residues long. From germline, CDR1 is MNHEY and CDR2 SVGAGI. In DNA, the CDR3 is TGTGCCAGCAGTTTCATCGGGGGGGGATTTTCCAACACTGAAGCTTTCTTT. It codes for CASSFIGGGFSNTEAFF.

To note about this clone: Its ends do not fully match the called genes, so a read error is possible. The J gene is TRBJ1-4, the V gene TRBV6-1; 7 bases match TRBD1. Germline CDR1 reads MNHNS; CDR2 reads SASEGT. The CDR3 spans 14 residues. The CDR3 loop reads CASSPGQTSEKLSF. The CDR3 nucleotides read TGTGCCAGCAGCCCGGGACAGACTAGTGAAAAACTGTCTTTT.

V is TRBV11-3 and J is TRBJ2-7, with D possibly being TRBD1 (6 bases). The CDR3 runs to 14 residues. Germline CDR1 reads SGHNT; CDR2 reads YENEEA. V gave up 5 bases and J gave up 0 bases, with 11 bases separating them. In nucleotides, the CDR3 is TGTGCCAGCAGCCGTCCGGGACACTCCTACGAGCAGTACTTC. It specifies CASSRPGHSYEQYF. Variable domain in full (rest from reference TRBV11-3 and TRBJ2-7): EAGVVQSPRYKIIEKKQPVAFWCNPISGHNTLYWYLQNLGQGPELLIRYENEEAVDDSQLPKDRFSAERLKGVDSTLKIQPAELGDSAVYLCASSRPGHSYEQYFGPGTRLTVT.

The rearrangement joins TRBV4-1 to TRBJ2-3; 8 bases are a match to TRBD1. The CDR3 loop spans 16 amino acids. Germline V gene lookup returns CDR1 MGHRA and CDR2 YSYEKL. V dropped 2 bases and J dropped 3; count of bases not matched to a gene: 7. CDR3: CASSQPGQGWTDTQYF. As DNA, the CDR3 is TGCGCCAGCAGCCAACCCGGACAGGGATGGACAGATACGCAGTATTTT.

This clone has only a few counts. As DNA, the CDR3 is TGCAGTGCCTCGAGTGGTCGGGGGTTAGACAATGAGCAGTTCTTC. Amino acid sequence: CSASSGRGLDNEQFF. The chain recombines TRBV20-1 with TRBJ2-1; D is possibly TRBD2 (6 bases). This CDR3 is 15 amino acids long. V lost 6 bases to trimming and J lost 5 bases, with 20 bases between them. CDR1 DFQATT and CDR2 SNEGSKA come from the germline V gene (reference sequence).

This chain links TRBV20-1 with TRBJ2-7, with D perhaps matching TRBD1 (5 bases). V lost 2 bases and J 4 bases, leaving 15 bases between the germline ends. This CDR3 has 14 amino acids. CDR1 and CDR2 (germline): DFQATT, SNEGSKA (reference sequence). CDR3 protein: CSARPYRRRYEQYF. The CDR3 DNA reads TGCAGTGCTAGACCGTACAGGCGTCGGTACGAGCAGTACTTC.

This clone appeared many times. The CDR3 here is CASSFGGLVEQYF. The CDR3 coding sequence is TGTGCCAGCAGTTTTGGGGGGCTTGTCGAGCAGTACTTC. The rearrangement uses TRBV12-3 or TRBV12-4 and TRBJ2-7, with D perhaps assigned TRBD1 or TRBD2 (6 bases each). CDR3 size: 13 residues. The V end was cut by 3 bases, the J end by 6 bases, with 12 bases between.

In this sample, this clone turned up a few times. The chain employs TRBV7-6 and TRBJ1-1; D is perhaps TRBD1 (5 bases). The V gene lost 5 bases and the J gene lost 5 bases, with 18 bases spanning the gap. The CDR3 loop spans 15 amino acids. Germline lookup yields CDR1 SGHVS and CDR2 FNYEAQ. In DNA, the CDR3 is TGTGCCAGCAGCGAAGTTCCCGGGGCGCGGACTGAAGCTTTCTTT. Protein product: CASSEVPGARTEAFF.

The sample holds many counts of this clone. This clone may be a read error of a much larger clone one base away. The rearrangement uses TRBV6-6 and TRBJ1-5; 7 nucleotides agree with TRBD1. The CDR3 is made up of 15 amino acids. Germline CDR1 is MNHNY and CDR2 is SVGAGI (reference sequence). V gave up 2 bases and J gave up 6 bases; unmatched junction bases: 7. CDR3 coding DNA: TGTGCCAGCAGTTACGGACAGGCCTATAGTCAGCCCCAGCATTTT. It yields the protein CASSYGQAYSQPQHF.

By proportion, this clone is medium-sized (0.01 to 0.1%). The CDR3 nucleotides are TGCGCCAGCAGCTTGGTACAGGGGATCTTCTACGAGCAGTACTTC. It is translated as CASSLVQGIFYEQYF. V gene TRBV5-1 combines with J gene TRBJ2-7; 7 bases fit TRBD1. The CDR3 spans 15 residues. CDR1 and CDR2 from the germline V gene are SGHRS and YFSETQ. The ends lost 0 bases at V and 3 bases at J; junction bases unmatched: 6. The full variable domain, completed using reference TRBV5-1 and TRBJ2-7, is KAGVTQTPRYLIKTRGQQVTLSCSPISGHRSVSWYQQTPGQGLQFLFEYFSETQRNKGNFPGRFSGRQFSNSRSEMNVSTLELGDSALYLCASSLVQGIFYEQYFGPGTRLTVT.

This clone appeared many times. This rearrangement joins TRBV30 to TRBJ2-3, with D unresolved. The CDR3 is 12 residues long. Per the germline V gene, CDR1 is GTSNPN and CDR2 is SVGIG (reference sequence). Trimming took 6 bases from V and 4 from J, leaving 11 bases between them. CDR3 nucleotide sequence: TGTGCCTGTGAACGCACAGCAGATACGCAGTATTTT. Encoded protein: CACERTADTQYF.

The chain joins TRBV7-3 to TRBJ2-7; 8 bases are a match to TRBD1. This CDR3 is built from 13 residues. Germline CDR1 reads SGHTA; CDR2 reads FQGTGA. V was clipped by 5 bases and J by 3 bases; unmatched bases: 3. The CDR3 is CASSRGQDYEQYF. In DNA form, the CDR3 reads TGTGCCAGCAGCCGGGGACAGGACTACGAGCAGTACTTC.

This clone was observed at least ten times. This chain connects TRBV25-1 to TRBJ1-2; 7 nucleotides match TRBD1. Germline V gives CDR1 MGHDK, CDR2 SYGVNS. J was trimmed by 10 bases and V by 5 bases; bases with no gene match: 13. This CDR3 comprises 14 residues. The CDR3 sequence is CASSPLRDSSLYTF. The DNA of the CDR3 is TGTGCCAGCAGTCCCCTACGGGACAGCTCCCTCTACACCTTC.

A word on this clone: At one end the junction does not follow the germline gene, possibly because of a read error. This sequence joins TRBV20-1 and TRBJ2-1, with TRBD2 matching 8 bases. Germline V CDR1 and CDR2: DFQATT, SNEGSKA (reference sequence). The CDR3 loop spans 15 amino acids. The CDR3 bases are TGCATTGCTATAGATAGCGGGGTGGCCTACAATGAGCAGTTATTC. Protein product: CIAIDSGVAYNEQLF.

As concerns this clone: Sequence at one end of the junction differs from germline and may be a read error. This rearrangement joins TRBV6-2 or TRBV6-3 to TRBJ2-1; the D gene could be TRBD1 or TRBD2 (5 bases each). The CDR3 has 12 amino acids. The V gene's germline CDR1 is MNHEY and CDR2 SVGEGT. CDR3 in DNA: TGTGCCAGCAGGGGGGTAGTGGATGATCAGTTCTTC. Translating it yields CASRGVVDDQFF.

In its sample, this clone was seen many times. The V and J genes are TRBV5-1 and TRBJ2-5, with 7 bases fitting TRBD2. The CDR3 contains 14 residues. Per the germline V gene, CDR1 is SGHRS and CDR2 is YFSETQ. Losses at the gene ends were 1 base for V and 2 bases for J; bases not matched to a gene: 2. CDR3 bases: TGCGCCAGCAGCTTGCGGGGACTACAAGAGACCCAGTACTTC. Its protein product is CASSLRGLQETQYF.

On this clone itself: This may be a read error: a much more frequent sequence differs by one nucleotide. The chain combines TRBV4-2 with TRBJ2-1; D is possibly TRBD1 or TRBD2 (5 bases each). CDR1 is LGHNA, CDR2 YNFKEQ, per germline. The CDR3 totals 17 residues. CDR3 coding DNA: TGTGCCAGCAGCCAAGATGTAGGGGACGCATCCTACAGTGAGCAGTTCTTC. Translating gives CASSQDVGDASYSEQFF.

The chain links TRBV4-1 to TRBJ1-5; no clear D gene. CDR1 MGHRA and CDR2 YSYEKL come from the germline V gene. The CDR3 consists of 12 residues. V shed 3 bases and J shed 9 bases, with 9 bases lying between them. CDR3 region: CASSHPEGPQHF. CDR3 nucleotides: TGCGCCAGCAGCCACCCCGAGGGGCCCCAGCATTTT.

This clone has only one observation. The rearrangement uses TRBV18 and TRBJ2-3; D is uncertain. The CDR3 totals 16 residues. V lost 3 bases to trimming and J lost 6 bases, with 19 bases between them. Germline V gives CDR1 KGHSH, CDR2 LQKENI. CDR3 region: CASSPGKPGSEDTQYF. DNA of the CDR3: TGTGCCAGCTCACCGGGAAAGCCCGGTTCAGAGGATACGCAGTATTTT.

This clone was seen more than once but under ten times. This chain links TRBV6-2 or TRBV6-3 with TRBJ2-3; possibly TRBD2 for D (6 bases). The germline gives CDR1 MNHEY, CDR2 SVGEGT. V was cut by 2 bases and J by 2 bases, with 11 bases left in between. The CDR3 consists of 15 residues. In DNA, the CDR3 is TGTGCCAGCAGTTACGGGGGGAATCCCACAGATACGCAGTATTTT. It encodes CASSYGGNPTDTQYF.

This clone is classed as medium-sized. The genes are TRBV11-2 and TRBJ2-7; 8 bases are shared with TRBD2. CDR3 length equals 16 residues. Looked up from germline, CDR1 is SGHAT and CDR2 is FQNNGV. Trimming at V came to 4 bases and at J to 4 bases, leaving 12 bases not matched to a gene. CDR3 DNA sequence: TGTGCCAGCAGCTCCCCCTCCGGGACTAGAGGTTACGAGCAGTACTTC. Its protein is CASSSPSGTRGYEQYF.

The chain joins TRBV6-5 to TRBJ2-7; 8 bases agree with TRBD1. V was pared by 4 bases and J by 6 bases, with 5 bases of the junction left unmatched. The CDR3 covers 13 residues. Germline CDR1 and CDR2: MNHEY and SVGAGI. The CDR3 loop reads CASSSRDRGEQYF. The CDR3 nucleotides read TGTGCCAGCAGTTCCCGCGACAGGGGCGAGCAGTACTTC.

This chain links TRBV5-1 with TRBJ2-7; the match to TRBD1 covers 11 bases. The trim removed 4 bases at V and 4 bases at J, leaving 4 bases unmatched. The CDR3 extends over 14 amino acids. Germline V lookup: CDR1 SGHRS, CDR2 YFSETQ. Written as DNA, the CDR3 is TGCGCCAGCAGCCCGCGGGACAGGGGGTACGAGCAGTACTTC. It codes for CASSPRDRGYEQYF.

CDR3 coding DNA: TGTGCCAGCAGCCCTAGGGGACAGGGAGTTTATGGCTACACCTTC. This translates into CASSPRGQGVYGYTF. The chain couples TRBV7-2 to TRBJ1-2; 9 nucleotides align to TRBD1. With V trimmed by 5 bases and J by 5 bases, 9 bases remained unmatched. The germline gives CDR1 SGHTA, CDR2 FQGNSA. The CDR3 consists of 15 residues.

The chain recombines TRBV11-2 with TRBJ2-7, with a tentative D call TRBD1 (5 bases). CDR1 and CDR2 from the germline V gene are SGHAT and FQNNGV. V lost 5 bases and J 4 bases, leaving 12 bases between the germline ends. CDR3 length equals 13 residues. CDR3 sequence: CASSPSTDYEQYV. In DNA form, the CDR3 reads TGTGCCAGCAGCCCATCGACAGATTACGAGCAGTACGTC.